The T cell receptor beta chain under discussion was sequenced for a study of T cells after yellow fever vaccination. Findings and caveats of the study: Contamination of FACS-sorted repertoires by abundant clonotypes from the bulk population could occur.

The CDR3 runs to 12 residues. Per the germline V gene, CDR1 is SGHNT and CDR2 is YYREEE (reference sequence). V lost 3 bases to trimming and J lost 12 bases, with 13 bases between them. This clonotype has only one observation. Its matching antigen is unknown. 5'RACE template switching added a universal primer site and UMIs to TCR cDNA. TCRdb re-called the 5' RACE reads through MiXCR, storing one row per CDR3 protein. The data contain some 350,000 distinct CDR3 sequences, around a tenth of them singletons. The TCR was taken from a man aged 18 to 29 who received the YFV17D yellow fever vaccine. The input for sequencing was PBMCs, taken on the day of the first yellow fever vaccination. The chain carries TRBV5-4 and TRBJ2-1; D uncertain. The CDR3 nucleotides read TGTGCCAGCAGCTCCGAGTCCGCAAGGCAGTTCTTC. This translates into CASSSESARQFF.